This T cell receptor beta chain was identified in a study of cytomegalovirus exposure and HLA in healthy donors. The repertoire was sequenced with immunoSEQ multiplex PCR; TCRdb's copy has only in-frame clones and lacks some. The data show 200,000 to 300,000 clones, around 87% seen once. There are 14 residues in the CDR3. Germline CDR1 SEHNR, CDR2 FQNEAQ (reference sequence). Trimming at V came to 5 bases and at J to 7 bases, leaving 5 bases not matched to a gene. From the 120-subject validation cohort, which was separate from the roughly 610-subject first cohort, the donors were drawn. General study findings and limits: High specificity and sensitivity for cytomegalovirus status were reported for the classifier. A few CMV-associated chains proved CMV antigen-specific in vitro. According to the study, 150 to 200 TCR beta chains were cytomegalovirus-associated.

As regards this clone: The antigen is undetermined. Other nucleotide sequences from this sample produce the same CDR3.

The specimen was PBMCs. The TCR was taken from a woman in her thirties in good health and CMV-seropositive. This chain connects TRBV7-9 to TRBJ2-7, with TRBD2 identical over 13 bases. The CDR3 DNA is TGTGCCAGCAGCAGACTAGCGGGAGGCGATGAGCAGTACTTC. Amino acids: CASSRLAGGDEQYF.